The present T cell receptor beta chain was sequenced within a study of T cell changes during pregnancy in multiple sclerosis. Unmatched junction bases numbered 4, after V lost 4 bases and J lost 5 bases. The CDR3 has 15 residues. Germline V gene data show CDR1 as MNHEY and CDR2 as SVGAGI. TCRdb keeps only in-frame clones here, not all; method: immunoSEQ multiplex PCR. The sample yields 69,000 or so clones, 80% to 95% seen once. This receptor was obtained from a female donor with multiple sclerosis, enrolled in a pregnancy study. The material was peripheral blood, obtained before pregnancy. The V call is TRBV6-5, the J call TRBJ2-2, with TRBD1 identical over 10 bases. Here the CDR3 reads CASSSGTGVTGELFF. For the CDR3, the DNA is TGTGCCAGCAGTTCCGGGACAGGGGTTACCGGGGAGCTGTTTTTT.